A single sample is the source of the 9 T cell receptor beta chains below, sequenced in a study of human T cells and chemical hapten exposure. Time point denoted: patch test 1, 2 weeks after DPC sensitization. Specified treatment: therapeutic diphenylcyclopropenone sensitization with weekly scalp DPC. TCRdb reanalysed the RACE reads using MiXCR and keeps one entry per CDR3 protein. The table has a few hundred thousand distinct CDR3 sequences, roughly 5% seen once. Sequencing used whole blood, obtained in connection with sensitization to the hapten diphenylcyclopropenone (DPC). The receptor source for this set is a woman in her fifties or sixties with alopecia areata. Some clones in this sample may be carry-over from other donors' samples.

Ten or more counts support this clonotype. The rearrangement joins TRBV29-1 to TRBJ1-2; D ambiguous. The CDR3 sequence is 16 residues long. V lost 0 bases and J lost 0, with 14 bases in between. Germline loops: CDR1 SQVTM, CDR2 ANQGSEA. DNA of the CDR3: TGCAGCGTTGAAGATAGGTGGCAGGCCTCTAACTATGGCTACACCTTC. Translation: CSVEDRWQASNYGYTF.

This clonotype appeared a few times. The CDR3 reads CASSELTVINQPQHF. As DNA, the CDR3 is TGTGCCAGCAGTGAATTAACAGTTATCAATCAGCCCCAGCATTTT. The V gene is TRBV6-1, the J gene TRBJ1-5, with unresolved D. In germline, CDR1 is MNHNS, CDR2 SASEGT. This CDR3 region has 15 residues. Trimming shortened V by 2 bases and J by 3 bases, and 11 bases separated the two germline ends.

This clonotype was counted only a few times. The J gene is TRBJ2-1, the V gene TRBV10-3; no clear D. The CDR3 extends over 13 amino acids. The V end was cut by 4 bases, the J end by 9 bases, with 13 bases between. Germline CDR1 reads ENHRY; CDR2 reads SYGVKD. The CDR3 loop reads CAISVVRYLEQFF. For the CDR3, the DNA is TGTGCCATCAGTGTCGTACGGTATCTTGAGCAGTTCTTC.

This clonotype was counted only a few times. J is TRBJ1-2 and V is TRBV20-1; TRBD1 might be the D (5 bases). Germline CDR1 DFQATT, CDR2 SNEGSKA (reference sequence). The CDR3 is 13 residues long. CDR3 loop: CTAKLGQLYGYTF. In DNA form, the CDR3 reads TGCACCGCGAAGTTGGGGCAGCTCTATGGCTACACCTTC.

This clonotype was detected ten times or more. The chain carries TRBV29-1 and TRBJ1-4; perhaps TRBD1 as D (6 bases). The V end was cut by 1 base, the J end by 3 bases, with 9 bases between. CDR3 size: 14 residues. The germline V gene has CDR1 SQVTM and CDR2 ANQGSEA. In DNA form, the CDR3 reads TGCAGCGTTGAAGGGGGGCTGGCTAATGAAAAACTGTTTTTT. Protein: CSVEGGLANEKLFF.

In its sample, this clonotype was seen many times. The chain recombines TRBV9 with TRBJ2-7; 7 bases are shared with TRBD2. Trimming took 0 bases from V and 0 from J; bases not matched to a gene: 3. The CDR3 sequence is 15 residues long. Germline CDR1 and CDR2: SGDLS and YYNGEE. The CDR3 DNA follows: TGTGCCAGCAGCGTAGCTAGCGGTGACTCCTACGAGCAGTACTTC. It translates to CASSVASGDSYEQYF.

The chain combines TRBV12-3 or TRBV12-4 with TRBJ2-1; 10 nucleotides match TRBD2. Losses at the gene ends were 6 bases for V and 4 bases for J; bases not matched to a gene: 6. The CDR3 runs to 15 residues. CDR3 sequence: CASRPTSGDYNEQFF. In DNA form, the CDR3 reads TGTGCCAGCAGGCCCACTAGCGGGGATTACAATGAGCAGTTCTTC.

This clonotype was counted at least ten times. The chain couples TRBV3-1 to TRBJ2-6; D gene ambiguous. The CDR3 is 16 amino acids. V lost 4 bases and J 0 bases, leaving 10 bases between the germline ends. The V gene's germline CDR1 is LGHDT and CDR2 YNNKEL (reference sequence). CDR3 protein: CASSPRFTSGANVLTF. Written as DNA, the CDR3 is TGTGCCAGCAGCCCCCGTTTTACCTCTGGGGCCAACGTCCTGACTTTC. Using reference TRBV3-1 and TRBJ2-6 for the parts outside the CDR3, the full variable domain is DTAVSQTPKYLVTQMGNDKSIKCEQNLGHDTMYWYKQDSKKFLKIMFSYNNKELIINETVPNRFSPKSPDKAHLNLHINSLELGDSAVYFCASSPRFTSGANVLTFGAGSRLTVL.

This clonotype was observed many times. This sequence joins TRBV7-2 and TRBJ2-3; D gene unclear. Germline-derived CDR1 and CDR2 are SGHTA and FQGNSA. V gave up 5 bases and J gave up 2 bases, with 14 bases separating them. This CDR3 spans 15 amino acids. Here the CDR3 reads CASSPRQATTDTQYF. The CDR3 bases are TGTGCCAGCAGCCCTCGGCAGGCGACCACAGATACGCAGTATTTT.